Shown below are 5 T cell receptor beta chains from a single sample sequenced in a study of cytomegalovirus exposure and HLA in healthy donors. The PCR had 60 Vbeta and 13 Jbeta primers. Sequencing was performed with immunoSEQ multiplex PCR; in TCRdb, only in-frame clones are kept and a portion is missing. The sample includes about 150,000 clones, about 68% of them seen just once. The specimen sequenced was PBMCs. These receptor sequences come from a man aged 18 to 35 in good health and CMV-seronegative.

This CDR3 is CASSLGGRGRGRFKKLFF. The CDR3, as DNA: TGTGCCAGCAGTTTAGGGGGCAGGGGACGCGGGCGCTTTAAAAAACTGTTTTTT. The V call is TRBV28, the J call TRBJ1-4, with D possibly TRBD1 on 6 matching bases. Germline CDR1 is MDHEN and CDR2 is SYDVKM. The CDR3 sequence is 18 residues long. V gave up 2 bases and J gave up 9 bases, with 25 bases separating them.

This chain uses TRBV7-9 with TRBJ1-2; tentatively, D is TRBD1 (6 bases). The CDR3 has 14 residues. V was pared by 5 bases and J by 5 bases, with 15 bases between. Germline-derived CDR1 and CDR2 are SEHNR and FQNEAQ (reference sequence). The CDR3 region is CASSPWTVVYGYTF. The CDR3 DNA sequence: TGTGCCAGCAGCCCGTGGACAGTAGTATATGGCTACACCTTC.

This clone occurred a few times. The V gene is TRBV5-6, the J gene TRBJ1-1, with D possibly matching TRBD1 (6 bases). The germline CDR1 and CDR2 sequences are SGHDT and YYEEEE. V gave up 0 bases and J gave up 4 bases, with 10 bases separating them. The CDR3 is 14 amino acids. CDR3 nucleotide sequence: TGTGCCAGCAGCTTGGCCGGGGGGCCCACTGAAGCTTTCTTT. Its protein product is CASSLAGGPTEAFF.

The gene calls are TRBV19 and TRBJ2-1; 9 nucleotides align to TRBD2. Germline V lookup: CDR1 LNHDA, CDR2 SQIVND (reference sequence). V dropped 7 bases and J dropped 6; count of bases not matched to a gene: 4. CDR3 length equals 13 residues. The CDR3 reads CASTAGGANEQFF. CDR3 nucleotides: TGTGCCAGTACTGCGGGAGGGGCCAATGAGCAGTTCTTC. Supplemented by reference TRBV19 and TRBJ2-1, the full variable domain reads DGGITQSPKYLFRKEGQNVTLSCEQNLNHDAMYWYRQDPGQGLRLIYYSQIVNDFQKGDIAEGYSVSREKKESFPLTVTSAQKNPTAFYLCASTAGGANEQFFGPGTRLTVL.

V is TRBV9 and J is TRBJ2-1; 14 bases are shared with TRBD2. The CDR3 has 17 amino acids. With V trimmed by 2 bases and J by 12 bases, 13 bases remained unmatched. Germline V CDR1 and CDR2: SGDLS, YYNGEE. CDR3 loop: CASSVNLGTSGSDAQFF. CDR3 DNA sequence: TGTGCCAGCAGCGTTAACCTCGGGACTAGCGGGAGTGATGCGCAGTTCTTC. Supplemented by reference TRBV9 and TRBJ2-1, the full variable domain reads DSGVTQTPKHLITATGQRVTLRCSPRSGDLSVYWYQQSLDQGLQFLIQYYNGEERAKGNILERFSAQQFPDLHSELNLSSLELGDSALYFCASSVNLGTSGSDAQFFGPGTRLTVL.